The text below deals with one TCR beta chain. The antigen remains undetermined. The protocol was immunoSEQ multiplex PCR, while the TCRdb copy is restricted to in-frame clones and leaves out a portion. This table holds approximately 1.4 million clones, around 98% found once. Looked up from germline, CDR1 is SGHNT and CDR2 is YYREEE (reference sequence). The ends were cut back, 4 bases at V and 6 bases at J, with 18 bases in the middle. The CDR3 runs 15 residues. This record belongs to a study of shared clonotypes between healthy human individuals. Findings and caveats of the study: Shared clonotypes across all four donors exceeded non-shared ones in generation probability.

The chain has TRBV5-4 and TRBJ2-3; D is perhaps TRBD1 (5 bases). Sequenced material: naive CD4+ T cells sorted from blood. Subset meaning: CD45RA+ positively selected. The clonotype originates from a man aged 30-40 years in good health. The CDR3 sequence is CASSLDKAGSDTQYF. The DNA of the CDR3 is TGTGCCAGCAGCCTAGACAAGGCAGGGTCGGATACGCAGTATTTT.